This T cell receptor (beta chain) was documented in a study of blood T cell repertoires in COVID-19. Study details: Sites in the United States, Italy and Spain provided acute and convalescent COVID-19 samples. The cDNA or gDNA used as material had been derived from T cells, B-cell-depleted T cells, or PBMCs.

Original processing notes: Amplification from reference gene primers served as the basis for estimated nucleated cell counts. Profiled with immunoSEQ multiplex PCR; TCRdb holds only in-frame clones, not every one. V and J calls and clone size come straight from that table; D and trimming were deduced from the DNA. The sample yields fewer than 250,000 clones, 88% seen once. CDR1 and CDR2 from the germline V gene are SGHRS and YFSETQ. The CDR3 is 14 residues long. Trimming shortened V by 4 bases and J by 2 bases, and 12 bases separated the two germline ends. The receptor was derived from a woman aged 55-75 years with acute or convalescent COVID-19. Sequences were obtained from peripheral blood. The chain combines TRBV5-1 with TRBJ1-1; D possibly corresponds to TRBD1 (5 bases). The CDR3 loop reads CASSIGGYNTEAFF. CDR3 DNA: TGCGCCAGCAGCATTGGGGGGTATAACACTGAAGCTTTCTTT.